The entry that follows covers one TCR beta chain sequence. This CDR3 is also generated by other DNA sequences in the sample. The CDR3 runs to 15 residues. Germline values: CDR1 WNHNN, CDR2 SYGVQD (reference sequence). V dropped 1 base and J dropped 7; count of bases not matched to a gene: 7. In the source study's methods: Using reference gene primer amplification, nucleated cell counts were estimated. This table comes from immunoSEQ multiplex PCR, and its TCRdb copy is limited to in-frame clones, with some not included. That table supplies the V and J calls and clone size; D and trimming were determined from the DNA. Of tens of thousands of clones in the sample, about 81% were seen once. The sample originates from a study of blood T cell repertoires in COVID-19. Study at large: There were acute and convalescent COVID-19 samples, and they came from the United States, Italy and Spain.

J is TRBJ2-3 and V is TRBV10-1; 8 bases are a match to TRBD2. The receptor was derived from a human donor in a cohort sampled during active COVID-19. Sequencing was done on a sample of peripheral blood. The CDR3 DNA reads TGCGCCAGCAGTGAGTGGGCGGGGGGTGGAAATACGCAGTATTTT. Protein product: CASSEWAGGGNTQYF.